This section outlines one T cell receptor (beta chain) sequence together with its context. Germline CDR1 and CDR2: KGHSH and LQKENI. There are 14 residues in the CDR3. Trimming removed 5 bases from V and 1 base from J, with 11 bases in between. The data stem from a study of blood T cell repertoires in COVID-19. Profiled with immunoSEQ multiplex PCR; TCRdb holds only in-frame clones, not every one. The sample has some 220,000 clones; 75% to 85% are singletons. The sequenced sample was peripheral blood. The chain has TRBV18 and TRBJ2-5, with D perhaps matching TRBD2 (6 bases). This clonotype originated in a human donor in a cohort sampled during active COVID-19. CDR3 DNA sequence: TGTGCCAGCTCATTTCTGGGGGGCCAAGAGACCCAGTACTTC. The encoded protein is CASSFLGGQETQYF.